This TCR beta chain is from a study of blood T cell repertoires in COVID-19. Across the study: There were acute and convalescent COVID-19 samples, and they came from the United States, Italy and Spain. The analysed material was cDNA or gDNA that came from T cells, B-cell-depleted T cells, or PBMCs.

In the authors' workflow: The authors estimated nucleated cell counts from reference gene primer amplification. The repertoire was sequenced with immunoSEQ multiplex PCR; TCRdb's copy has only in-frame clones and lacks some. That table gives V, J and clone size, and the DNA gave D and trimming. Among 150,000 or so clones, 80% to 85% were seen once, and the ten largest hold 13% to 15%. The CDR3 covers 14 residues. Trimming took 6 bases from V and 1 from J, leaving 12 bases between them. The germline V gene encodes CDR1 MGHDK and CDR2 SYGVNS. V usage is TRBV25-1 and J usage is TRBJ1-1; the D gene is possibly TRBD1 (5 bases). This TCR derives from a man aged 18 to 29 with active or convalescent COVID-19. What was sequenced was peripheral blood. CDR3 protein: CASRSIGGNTEAFF. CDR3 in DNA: TGTGCCAGCAGAAGTATCGGGGGGAACACTGAAGCTTTCTTT.